These T cell receptor beta chains were read from a single sample in a study of T cells after yellow fever vaccination. Each CDR3 protein is one row after TCRdb ran MiXCR on the 5' RACE reads. The data show under 600,000 distinct CDR3 sequences, roughly 14% seen once. The specimen was PBMCs, collected on the day of the yellow fever booster vaccination. The receptors shown here come from a man younger than 45 who received the YFV17D yellow fever vaccine. The CDR3 runs from the conserved cysteine through the conserved F or W. D genes are given only for firm matches. The size entry is marked missing in some rows and otherwise reads once, few, many or a size class.

-	TRBV19	TRBJ1-1	few	CASRYPPGTEAFF	TGTGCCAGTAGGTATCCACCGGGCACTGAAGCTTTCTTT
-	TRBV7-2	TRBJ1-1	few	CASSQRQHTEAFF	TGTGCCAGCAGCCAACGACAGCACACTGAAGCTTTCTTT
-	TRBV7-9	TRBJ2-7	few	CASSLTPLEQYF	TGTGCCAGCAGCTTAACCCCCCTCGAGCAGTACTTC
TRBD2	TRBV4-3	TRBJ2-5	few	CASSQEGSGSETQYF	TGCGCCAGCAGCCAAGAAGGAAGCGGGAGTGAGACCCAGTACTTC
-	TRBV20-1	TRBJ2-1	few	CSAPLAPGDGQFF	TGCAGTGCTCCTCTAGCGCCCGGGGACGGGCAGTTCTTC
TRBD2	TRBV6-5	TRBJ2-1	few	CASSYSSSGNSYNEQFF	TGTGCCAGCAGTTACTCTTCTAGCGGGAACTCCTACAATGAGCAGTTCTTC
-	TRBV6-5	TRBJ2-2	few	CASSSGLVNTGELFF	TGTGCCAGCAGTTCGGGACTGGTTAACACCGGGGAGCTGTTTTTT
TRBD2	TRBV20-1	TRBJ2-3	-	CSWAGLATDTQYF	TGCTCCTGGGCAGGACTAGCGACAGATACGCAGTATTTT
-	TRBV3-1	TRBJ1-1	few	CASSLTSEKAEAFF	TGTGCCAGCAGTCTAACGTCGGAGAAGGCTGAAGCTTTCTTT
-	TRBV12-3/TRBV12-4	TRBJ1-5	many	CASSFSPGQPQHF	TGTGCCAGCAGTTTCAGCCCGGGTCAGCCCCAGCATTTT
-	TRBV10-3	TRBJ2-5	few	CATTDSVDQETQYF	TGTGCCACCACAGACTCAGTCGACCAAGAGACCCAGTACTTC
-	TRBV7-9	TRBJ2-5	-	CASSLPERSTYQETQYF	TGTGCCAGCAGCTTACCCGAGAGGTCTACCTATCAAGAGACCCAGTACTTC
-	TRBV7-9	TRBJ2-2	few	CASSLLGRERNTGELFF	TGTGCCAGCAGCTTGCTGGGCCGAGAAAGGAACACCGGGGAGCTGTTTTTT
-	TRBV7-2	TRBJ2-7	few	CASSLGGQYEQYF	TGTGCCAGCAGCTTAGGAGGACAGTACGAGCAGTACTTC
-	TRBV7-9	TRBJ1-5	few	CASSPGSYSNQPQHF	TGTGCCAGCAGCCCCGGGTCCTATAGCAATCAGCCCCAGCATTTT
TRBD2	TRBV20-1	TRBJ2-5	-	CSAYLASGKETQYF	TGCAGTGCCTATTTAGCTAGCGGGAAAGAGACCCAGTACTTC
TRBD2	TRBV7-2	TRBJ2-5	-	CASTSSGGGSTQYF	TGTGCCAGCACTAGTAGCGGGGGAGGATCGACCCAGTACTTC
TRBD1	TRBV24-1	TRBJ2-5	-	CATSDPSPGQGGKETQYF	TGTGCCACCAGTGATCCCTCCCCCGGACAGGGGGGAAAGGAGACCCAGTACTTC
-	TRBV27	TRBJ2-7	-	CASSANPGGSYEQYF	TGTGCCAGCAGTGCAAACCCTGGTGGCTCCTACGAGCAGTACTTC
TRBD2	TRBV29-1	TRBJ2-1	many	CSASTSGLNSEQFF	TGCAGCGCATCGACTAGCGGGCTGAATTCTGAGCAGTTCTTC
TRBD2	TRBV3-1	TRBJ2-3	few	CASSQELAGGWYF	TGTGCCAGCAGCCAAGAACTAGCGGGAGGTTGGTATTTT
-	TRBV7-3	TRBJ2-7	many	CASSLMSGYEQYF	TGTGCCAGCAGCTTAATGTCGGGGTACGAGCAGTACTTC
-	TRBV4-3	TRBJ2-5	few	CASSQDWVGDPQETQYF	TGCGCCAGCAGCCAAGATTGGGTAGGGGACCCCCAAGAGACCCAGTACTTC
-	TRBV20-1	TRBJ2-2	once	CSARSGETHTGELFF	TGCAGTGCTAGGTCTGGAGAGACACACACCGGGGAGCTGTTTTTT
-	TRBV7-2	TRBJ2-3	few	CASSFDSGANTQYF	TGTGCCAGCAGCTTTGATAGTGGAGCCAATACGCAGTATTTT
-	TRBV29-1	TRBJ2-7	few	CSALVTRSSYEQYF	TGCAGCGCTCTTGTCACCAGAAGCTCCTACGAGCAGTACTTC
-	TRBV20-1	TRBJ2-2	few	CSASGVPGELFF	TGCAGTGCTTCAGGGGTTCCCGGGGAGCTGTTTTTT
-	TRBV7-9	TRBJ1-2	few	CASSLLSLRVDYTF	TGTGCCAGCAGCTTGCTCTCGCTGAGGGTAGACTACACCTTC
-	TRBV20-1	TRBJ2-6	once	CSAPFRTGANVLTF	TGCAGTGCCCCGTTTAGGACTGGGGCCAACGTCCTGACTTTC
-	TRBV6-5	TRBJ1-1	many	CASSTGTANTEAFF	TGTGCCAGCAGTACTGGGACGGCGAACACTGAAGCTTTCTTT
TRBD2	TRBV9	TRBJ2-1	-	CASSVEGGRTINEQFF	TGTGCCAGCAGCGTAGAGGGCGGGAGGACGATAAATGAGCAGTTCTTC
-	TRBV28	TRBJ1-1	-	CASSFDPTEAFF	TGTGCCAGCAGTTTCGACCCCACTGAAGCTTTCTTT
-	TRBV20-1	TRBJ1-6	-	CSASYRDNSPLHF	TGCAGTGCTAGTTACAGAGATAACTCACCCCTCCACTTT
-	TRBV20-1	TRBJ2-1	many	CSARRDTYNEQFF	TGCAGTGCTAGGAGAGACACCTACAATGAGCAGTTCTTC
-	TRBV7-9	TRBJ2-7	few	CASSSEWSEQYF	TGTGCCAGCAGCTCTGAGTGGTCCGAGCAGTACTTC
TRBD2	TRBV28	TRBJ2-7	-	CASSRGGSGGYEQYF	TGTGCCAGCAGCCGTGGGGGTAGCGGGGGATACGAGCAGTACTTC
TRBD1	TRBV5-5	TRBJ2-2	few	CASSQTETGPGELFF	TGTGCCAGCAGCCAAACAGAGACAGGGCCCGGGGAGCTGTTTTTT
-	TRBV28	TRBJ2-7	-	CASSHTSSEQYF	TGTGCCAGCAGCCATACTAGTTCCGAGCAGTACTTC
TRBD1	TRBV29-1	TRBJ2-2	-	CSVEQGQGANTGELFF	TGCAGCGTTGAACAGGGACAGGGAGCGAACACCGGGGAGCTGTTTTTT